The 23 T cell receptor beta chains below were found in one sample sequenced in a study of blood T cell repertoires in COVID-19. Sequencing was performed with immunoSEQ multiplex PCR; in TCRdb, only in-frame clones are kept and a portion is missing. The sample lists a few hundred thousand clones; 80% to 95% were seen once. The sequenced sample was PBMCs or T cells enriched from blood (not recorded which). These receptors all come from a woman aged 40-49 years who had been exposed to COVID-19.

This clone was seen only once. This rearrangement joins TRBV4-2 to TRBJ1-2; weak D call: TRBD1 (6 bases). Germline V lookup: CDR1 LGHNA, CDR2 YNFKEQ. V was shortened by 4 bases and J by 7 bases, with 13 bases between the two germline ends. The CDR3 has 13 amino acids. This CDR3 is CASSRPGAGGYTF. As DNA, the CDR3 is TGTGCCAGCAGCCGGCCAGGGGCTGGTGGCTACACCTTC.

The CDR3: CASRDSRGGDTEAFF. Written as DNA, the CDR3 is TGTGCCAGTAGAGACAGTCGGGGGGGCGACACTGAAGCTTTCTTT. The V gene is TRBV19, the J gene TRBJ1-1; a weak D match, TRBD1 (6 bases). Germline V lookup: CDR1 LNHDA, CDR2 SQIVND (reference sequence). Between the trimmed V and J ends, which lost 6 bases and 3 bases, there was a span of 17 bases. The CDR3 extends over 15 amino acids.

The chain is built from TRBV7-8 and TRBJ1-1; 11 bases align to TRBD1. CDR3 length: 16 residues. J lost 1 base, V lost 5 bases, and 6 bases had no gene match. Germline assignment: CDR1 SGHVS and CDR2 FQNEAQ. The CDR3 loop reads CASSEGQGVKNTEAFF. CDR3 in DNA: TGTGCCAGCAGCGAGGGACAGGGGGTGAAGAACACTGAAGCTTTCTTT.

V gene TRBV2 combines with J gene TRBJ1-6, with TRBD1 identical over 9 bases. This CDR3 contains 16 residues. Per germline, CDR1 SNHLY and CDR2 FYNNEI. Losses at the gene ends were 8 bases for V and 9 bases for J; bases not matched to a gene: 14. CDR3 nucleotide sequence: TGTGCCAGCCGCCCTCAGCCGACAGGGGGTAGTTCACCCCTCCACTTT. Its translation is CASRPQPTGGSSPLHF.

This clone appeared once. This CDR3 reads CASSFSGRGSYTF. DNA for the CDR3: TGTGCCAGCAGTTTTTCGGGGAGAGGAAGCTACACCTTC. The chain couples TRBV27 to TRBJ1-2; no clear D. CDR3 length equals 13 residues. CDR1 and CDR2 (germline): MNHEY, SMNVEV (reference sequence). V dropped 3 bases and J dropped 9 bases, with 14 bases sitting between them.

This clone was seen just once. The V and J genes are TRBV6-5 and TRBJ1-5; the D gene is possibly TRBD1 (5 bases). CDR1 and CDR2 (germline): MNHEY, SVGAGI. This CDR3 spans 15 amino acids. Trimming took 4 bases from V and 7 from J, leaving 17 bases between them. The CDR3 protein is CASSLSGGIGQPQHF. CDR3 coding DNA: TGTGCCAGCAGTTTAAGCGGGGGAATAGGACAGCCCCAGCATTTT.

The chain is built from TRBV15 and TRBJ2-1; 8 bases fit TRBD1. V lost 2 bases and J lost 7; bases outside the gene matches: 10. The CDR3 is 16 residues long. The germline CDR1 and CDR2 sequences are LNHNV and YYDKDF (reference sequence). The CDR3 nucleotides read TGTGCCACCAGCAGACCCGACAGGGGAGATAAAAATGAGCAGTTCTTC. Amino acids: CATSRPDRGDKNEQFF.

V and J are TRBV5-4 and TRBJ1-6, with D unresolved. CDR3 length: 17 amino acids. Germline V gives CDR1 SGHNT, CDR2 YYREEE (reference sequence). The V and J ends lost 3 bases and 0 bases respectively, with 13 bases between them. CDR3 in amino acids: CASSSSTTVSYNSPLHF. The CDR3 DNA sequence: TGTGCCAGCAGCTCCTCGACAACCGTCTCCTATAATTCACCCCTCCACTTT. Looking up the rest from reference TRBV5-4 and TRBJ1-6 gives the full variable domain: ETGVTQSPTHLIKTRGQQVTLRCSSQSGHNTVSWYQQALGQGPQFIFQYYREEENGRGNFPPRFSGLQFPNYSSELNVNALELDDSALYLCASSSSTTVSYNSPLHFGNGTRLTVT.

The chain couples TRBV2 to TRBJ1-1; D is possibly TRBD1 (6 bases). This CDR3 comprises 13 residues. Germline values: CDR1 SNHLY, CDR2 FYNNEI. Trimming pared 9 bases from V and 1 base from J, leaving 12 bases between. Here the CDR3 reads CARARGTNTEAFF. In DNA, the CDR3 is TGTGCCAGGGCGAGGGGGACGAACACTGAAGCTTTCTTT.

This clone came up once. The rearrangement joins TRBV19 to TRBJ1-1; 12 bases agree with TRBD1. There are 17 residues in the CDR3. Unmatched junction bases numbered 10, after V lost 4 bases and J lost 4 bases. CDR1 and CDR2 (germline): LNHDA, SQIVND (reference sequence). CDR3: CASSRTGTGGLGTEAFF. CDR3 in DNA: TGTGCCAGTAGTAGGACCGGGACAGGGGGCTTGGGCACTGAAGCTTTCTTT.

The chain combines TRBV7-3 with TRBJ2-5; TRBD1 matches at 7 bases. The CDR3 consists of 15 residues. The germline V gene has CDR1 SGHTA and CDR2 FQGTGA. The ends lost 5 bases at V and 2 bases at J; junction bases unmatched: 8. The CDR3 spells CASSRGSRGQETQYF. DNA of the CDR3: TGTGCCAGCAGCCGCGGATCCAGGGGGCAAGAGACCCAGTACTTC.

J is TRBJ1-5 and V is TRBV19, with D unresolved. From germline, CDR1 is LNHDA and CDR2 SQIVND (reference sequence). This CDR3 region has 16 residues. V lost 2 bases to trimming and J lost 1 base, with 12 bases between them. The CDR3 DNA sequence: TGTGCCAGTAGTATACCGGGGAGAGTAAGCAATCAGCCCCAGCATTTT. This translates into CASSIPGRVSNQPQHF.

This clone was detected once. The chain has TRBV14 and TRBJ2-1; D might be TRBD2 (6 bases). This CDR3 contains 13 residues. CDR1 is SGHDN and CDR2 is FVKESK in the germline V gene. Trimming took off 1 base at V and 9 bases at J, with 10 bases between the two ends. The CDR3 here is CASSQALGGEQFF. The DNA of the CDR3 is TGTGCCAGCAGCCAAGCTTTGGGGGGTGAGCAGTTCTTC.

CDR3 nucleotide sequence: TGTGCCAGCAGCAAACAGGGGAAAGAGACCCAGTACTTC. This translates into CASSKQGKETQYF. V usage is TRBV2 and J usage is TRBJ2-5, with TRBD1 identical over 7 bases. The CDR3 extends over 13 amino acids. The V segment lost 6 bases and the J segment 3 bases; nucleotides outside the gene matches: 4. The germline V gene encodes CDR1 SNHLY and CDR2 FYNNEI.

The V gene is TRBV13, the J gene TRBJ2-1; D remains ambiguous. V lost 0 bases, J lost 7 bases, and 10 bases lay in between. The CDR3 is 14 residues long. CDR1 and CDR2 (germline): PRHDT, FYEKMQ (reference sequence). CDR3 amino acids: CASSLGGSRNEQFF. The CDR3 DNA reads TGTGCCAGCAGCTTAGGGGGTAGCCGGAATGAGCAGTTCTTC.

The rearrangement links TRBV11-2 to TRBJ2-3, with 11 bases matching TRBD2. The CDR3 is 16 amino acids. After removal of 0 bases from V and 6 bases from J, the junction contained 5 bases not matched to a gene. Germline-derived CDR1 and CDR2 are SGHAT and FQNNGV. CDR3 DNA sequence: TGTGCCAGCAGCTTAGAGGCTAGCGGGGGGTGGGATACGCAGTATTTT. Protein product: CASSLEASGGWDTQYF. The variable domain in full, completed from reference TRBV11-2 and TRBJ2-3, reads EAGVAQSPRYKIIEKRQSVAFWCNPISGHATLYWYQQILGQGPKLLIQFQNNGVVDDSQLPKDRFSAERLKGVDSTLKIQPAKLEDSAVYLCASSLEASGGWDTQYFGPGTRLTVL.

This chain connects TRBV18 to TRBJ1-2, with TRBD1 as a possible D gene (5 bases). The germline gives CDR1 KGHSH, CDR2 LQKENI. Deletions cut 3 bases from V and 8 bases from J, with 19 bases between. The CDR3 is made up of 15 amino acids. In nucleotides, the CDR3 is TGTGCCAGCTCACCGAGACACGGGGACGGAGGGGGCTACACCTTC. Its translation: CASSPRHGDGGGYTF.

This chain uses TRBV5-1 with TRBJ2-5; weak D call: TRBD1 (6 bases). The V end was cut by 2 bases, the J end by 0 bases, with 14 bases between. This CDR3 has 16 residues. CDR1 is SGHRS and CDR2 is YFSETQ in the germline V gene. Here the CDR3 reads CASSLVRTVNQETQYF. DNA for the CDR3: TGCGCCAGCAGCTTAGTACGGACAGTGAACCAAGAGACCCAGTACTTC.

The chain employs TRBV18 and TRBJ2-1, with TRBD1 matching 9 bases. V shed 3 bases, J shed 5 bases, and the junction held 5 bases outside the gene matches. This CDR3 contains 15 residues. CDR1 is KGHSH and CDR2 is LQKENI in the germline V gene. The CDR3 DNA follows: TGTGCCAGCTCACCCTTCGGGACAGGGAACAATGAGCAGTTCTTC. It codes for CASSPFGTGNNEQFF.

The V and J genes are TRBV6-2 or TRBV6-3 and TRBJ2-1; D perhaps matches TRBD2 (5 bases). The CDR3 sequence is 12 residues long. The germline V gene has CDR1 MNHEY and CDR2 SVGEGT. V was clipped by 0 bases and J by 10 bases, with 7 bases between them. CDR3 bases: TGTGCCAGCAGTTACTCGCTAGCCGAGCAGTTCTTC. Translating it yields CASSYSLAEQFF.

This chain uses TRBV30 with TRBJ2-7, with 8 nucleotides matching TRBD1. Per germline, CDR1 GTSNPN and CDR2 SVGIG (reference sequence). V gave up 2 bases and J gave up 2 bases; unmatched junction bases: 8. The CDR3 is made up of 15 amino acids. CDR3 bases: TGTGCCTGGAGTCTGGAGACAGGGGCTACCTACGAGCAGTACTTC. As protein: CAWSLETGATYEQYF.

The CDR3 region is CASSPGQVSEQYF. The CDR3 bases are TGTGCCAGTTCTCCCGGACAGGTCTCCGAGCAGTACTTC. The V and J genes are TRBV19 and TRBJ2-7; TRBD1 matches 7 bases. Germline lookup yields CDR1 LNHDA and CDR2 SQIVND (reference sequence). CDR3 length: 13 amino acids. After removal of 8 bases from V and 6 bases from J, the junction contained 10 bases not matched to a gene.

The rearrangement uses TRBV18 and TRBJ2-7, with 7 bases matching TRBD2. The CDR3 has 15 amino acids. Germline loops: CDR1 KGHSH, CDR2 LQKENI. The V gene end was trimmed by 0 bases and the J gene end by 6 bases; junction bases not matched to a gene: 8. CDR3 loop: CASSPPVSGTGEQYF. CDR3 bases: TGTGCCAGCTCACCACCGGTGAGCGGGACGGGCGAGCAGTACTTC.